This TCR beta chain comes out of a study of cytomegalovirus exposure and HLA in healthy donors. The study ran its PCR with 60 Vbeta and 13 Jbeta primers. Some clones are missing from TCRdb's copy, which holds only in-frame ones; the method was immunoSEQ multiplex PCR. This sample has some 120,000 clones; 77% occur once, and the top ten carry roughly 13%. The CDR3 totals 14 residues. V lost 6 bases to trimming and J lost 3 bases; unmatched junction nucleotides: 6. Looked up from germline, CDR1 is LNHDA and CDR2 is SQIVND (reference sequence). The receptor comes from a woman in her forties in good health and CMV-seropositive. The genes are TRBV19 and TRBJ2-3; 7 bases align to TRBD2. Sequenced input: PBMCs. CDR3 sequence (DNA): TGTGCCAGTAGAGGGAGGGGAAGAACAGATACGCAGTATTTT. This codes for CASRGRGRTDTQYF.